Below, 26 T cell receptor beta chains from the same sample are listed, as sequenced in a study of T cells in Graves' hyperthyroidism and ophthalmopathy. RNA transcripts yielded amplified TCR beta CDR3 regions. In the first-round RT-PCR of the TCR CDR3, the HTBI primer set was used. TCRdb re-derived calls from the multiplex PCR reads in MiXCR, one entry per CDR3 protein. Of roughly 500,000 distinct CDR3 sequences listed, just over 45% were seen once; the top ten hold 15% to 20%. Source material: peripheral blood or thyroid tissue (not recorded which). These receptors all come from an adult woman with Graves' disease, either hyperthyroidism or ophthalmopathy (not recorded which).

Note on this clonotype: A read error may be the cause here, since a much bigger clone is one base away. This rearrangement joins TRBV4-1 to TRBJ1-1, with 7 bases that match TRBD1. Germline V gene lookup returns CDR1 MGHRA and CDR2 YSYEKL. CDR3 length: 13 residues. With V trimmed by 3 bases and J by 4 bases, 2 bases remained unmatched. Written as DNA, the CDR3 is TGCGCCAGCAGCCAGGGACAGCGCACTGAAGCTTTCTTT. Its translation: CASSQGQRTEAFF.

The chain links TRBV29-1 to TRBJ2-5; weak D call: TRBD1 (6 bases). V lost 3 bases and J 10 bases, leaving 12 bases between the germline ends. Germline CDR1 and CDR2: SQVTM and ANQGSEA. CDR3 length equals 11 residues. The CDR3 is CSVDKGGDQYF. The CDR3 nucleotides are TGCAGCGTTGACAAAGGGGGAGACCAGTACTTC.

The rearrangement links TRBV7-3 to TRBJ2-2; unclear D gene. The germline V and J ends were trimmed by 7 bases and 6 bases, with 12 bases remaining between them. CDR1 is SGHTA and CDR2 is FQGTGA in the germline V gene. CDR3 length: 13 amino acids. The DNA of the CDR3 is TGTGCCAGCACCCTTGCAGGTCCCGGGGAGCTGTTTTTT. Protein product: CASTLAGPGELFF.

This clonotype was observed a handful of times. The chain carries TRBV2 and TRBJ2-1; 13 positions agree with TRBD2. Trimming cost V 3 bases and J 9 bases; bases outside gene matches: 11. The length of the CDR3 is 17 residues. CDR1 and CDR2 from the germline V gene are SNHLY and FYNNEI. The CDR3, as DNA: TGTGCCAGCAGTGAGTGGGGACTAGCGGGACCCAGGCCTGAGCAGTTCTTC. Protein: CASSEWGLAGPRPEQFF.

V gene TRBV30 combines with J gene TRBJ2-6, with 7 bases that match TRBD1. V lost 4 bases to trimming and J lost 0 bases; unmatched junction nucleotides: 6. Germline CDR1 reads GTSNPN; CDR2 reads SVGIG (reference sequence). This CDR3 is 16 amino acids long. This chain's CDR3 is CAWNRAGGSGANVLTF. The DNA for the CDR3 is TGTGCCTGGAATCGAGCAGGGGGCTCTGGGGCCAACGTCCTGACTTTC.

This clonotype appeared a few times. The CDR3 here is CASRGGRVMTGELFF. The CDR3 bases are TGTGCCAGCAGGGGGGGAAGGGTGATGACCGGGGAGCTGTTTTTT. This rearrangement joins TRBV6-1 to TRBJ2-2; TRBD2 is a possible D gene (6 bases). This CDR3 is 15 amino acids long. The ends were cut back, 6 bases at V and 5 bases at J, with 16 bases in the middle. Per germline, CDR1 MNHNS and CDR2 SASEGT.

This clonotype appeared a few times. J is TRBJ1-4 and V is TRBV7-2; D ambiguous. In germline, CDR1 is SGHTA, CDR2 FQGNSA. The CDR3 spans 17 residues. Trimming shortened V by 8 bases and J by 8 bases, and 27 bases separated the two germline ends. The DNA for the CDR3 is TGTGCCAGCTCACCTAATCGGATAGGACGAAATGACGAAAAACTGTTTTTT. It codes for CASSPNRIGRNDEKLFF.

Ten or more counts support this clonotype. The rearrangement uses TRBV11-2 and TRBJ2-5; no clear D gene. V was pared by 5 bases and J by 5 bases, with 9 bases between. Germline loops: CDR1 SGHAT, CDR2 FQNNGV. The CDR3 totals 12 residues. The CDR3 protein is CASSPARETQYF. In DNA form, the CDR3 reads TGTGCCAGCAGCCCCGCTCGGGAGACCCAGTACTTC. The whole variable domain, remainder taken from reference TRBV11-2 and TRBJ2-5, is EAGVAQSPRYKIIEKRQSVAFWCNPISGHATLYWYQQILGQGPKLLIQFQNNGVVDDSQLPKDRFSAERLKGVDSTLKIQPAKLEDSAVYLCASSPARETQYFGPGTRLLVL.

This clonotype occurred many times. The chain carries TRBV11-2 and TRBJ2-7; no firm D call. There are 13 residues in the CDR3. The V end was cut by 1 base, the J end by 5 bases, with 9 bases between. Per germline, CDR1 SGHAT and CDR2 FQNNGV. CDR3 sequence: CASSLGGLHEQYF. In DNA form, the CDR3 reads TGTGCCAGCAGCTTAGGGGGTCTCCACGAGCAGTACTTC.

This clonotype was seen ten or more times. The chain is built from TRBV29-1 and TRBJ2-2; TRBD2 matches at 12 bases. The CDR3 runs 14 residues. CDR1 is SQVTM, CDR2 ANQGSEA, per germline. Trimming at V came to 6 bases and at J to 6 bases, leaving 5 bases not matched to a gene. The CDR3 nucleotides read TGCAGCGTGCCTAGCGGGAGGGCCGCCGGGGAGCTGTTTTTT. It specifies CSVPSGRAAGELFF.

This clonotype came up many times. The rearrangement uses TRBV7-8 and TRBJ2-7; a possible D gene is TRBD1 (6 bases). The germline V gene has CDR1 SGHVS and CDR2 FQNEAQ. The V end was cut by 1 base, the J end by 0 bases, with 13 bases between. CDR3 length: 16 residues. The CDR3 region is CASSLGPQGNSYEQYF. CDR3 nucleotide sequence: TGTGCCAGCAGCTTAGGACCCCAGGGGAACTCCTACGAGCAGTACTTC. The full variable domain, its missing parts supplied by reference TRBV7-8 and TRBJ2-7, is GAGVSQSPRYKVAKRGQDVALRCDPISGHVSLFWYQQALGQGPEFLTYFQNEAQLDKSGLPSDRFFAERPEGSVSTLKIQRTQQEDSAVYLCASSLGPQGNSYEQYFGPGTRLTVT.

J is TRBJ2-1 and V is TRBV7-3; no reliable D call. From germline, CDR1 is SGHTA and CDR2 FQGTGA. The CDR3 length is 14 residues. Trimming shortened V by 4 bases and J by 8 bases, and 15 bases separated the two germline ends. Here the CDR3 reads CASSSSRLADEQFF. The CDR3 nucleotides are TGTGCCAGCAGCTCCTCGAGATTGGCGGATGAGCAGTTCTTC.

This clonotype has just a few counts. The V and J genes are TRBV24-1 and TRBJ2-2, with no clear D. Between the trimmed V and J ends, which lost 11 bases and 3 bases, there was a span of 21 bases. Germline V gene sequence: CDR1 KGHDR, CDR2 SFDVKD. This CDR3 contains 16 residues. This chain's CDR3 is CASSQFPVRDTGELFF. The CDR3 nucleotides are TGTGCCAGCAGCCAATTTCCTGTAAGGGACACCGGGGAGCTGTTTTTT.

V is TRBV13 and J is TRBJ2-2; either TRBD1 or TRBD2 may supply D (5 bases each). This CDR3 contains 18 residues. CDR1 is PRHDT, CDR2 FYEKMQ, per germline (reference sequence). Deletions cut 5 bases from V and 3 bases from J, with 22 bases between. CDR3 protein: CASSPGTFAGGYTGELFF. CDR3 DNA: TGTGCCAGCAGCCCAGGGACCTTTGCTGGTGGCTACACCGGGGAGCTGTTTTTT.

A single count supports this clonotype. The chain has TRBV9 and TRBJ1-2; maybe TRBD1 (6 bases). The CDR3 is 16 residues long. CDR1 and CDR2 (germline): SGDLS, YYNGEE. Trimming took off 0 bases at V and 12 bases at J, with 24 bases between the two ends. The CDR3 nucleotides read TGTGCCAGCAGCGTAGGGCCGGGATTGGGGGCGTACGGAAACACCTTC. Encoded protein: CASSVGPGLGAYGNTF.

The V call is TRBV5-5, the J call TRBJ2-2; D may correspond to TRBD1 or TRBD2 (6 bases each). Germline V gene lookup returns CDR1 SGHKS and CDR2 YYEKEE (reference sequence). Between the trimmed V and J ends, which lost 4 bases and 0 bases, there was a span of 19 bases. The CDR3 totals 18 residues. DNA of the CDR3: TGTGCCAGCAGCAACACAGGGTTCGGGGGAGCGAACACCGGGGAGCTGTTTTTT. This translates into CASSNTGFGGANTGELFF.

In its sample, this clonotype was seen many times. This rearrangement joins TRBV7-9 to TRBJ2-5; 7 bases are a match to TRBD2. The CDR3 runs 12 residues. The trim removed 4 bases at V and 10 bases at J, leaving 6 bases unmatched. Germline V gene lookup returns CDR1 SEHNR and CDR2 FQNEAQ (reference sequence). The CDR3 reads CASSSLGDYQYF. The CDR3 DNA is TGTGCCAGCAGCTCACTTGGGGACTACCAGTACTTC.

The chain recombines TRBV7-2 with TRBJ1-5; D is ambiguous. The CDR3 runs to 14 residues. Germline V gene sequence: CDR1 SGHTA, CDR2 FQGNSA. Trimming took off 1 base at V and 11 bases at J, with 15 bases between the two ends. This CDR3 is CASSLGTTTGTQHF. In DNA form, the CDR3 reads TGTGCCAGCAGCTTAGGGACGACAACGGGGACCCAGCATTTT.

Many counts were recorded for this clonotype. The rearrangement uses TRBV3-1 and TRBJ1-5; D is unclear. This CDR3 comprises 15 residues. The germline V gene encodes CDR1 LGHDT and CDR2 YNNKEL (reference sequence). Deletions cut 2 bases from V and 4 bases from J, with 12 bases between. CDR3 sequence (DNA): TGTGCCAGCAGCCAAACCGACATTCCTAATCAGCCCCAGCATTTT. Residues: CASSQTDIPNQPQHF. Full variable domain (rest looked up from reference TRBV3-1 and TRBJ1-5): DTAVSQTPKYLVTQMGNDKSIKCEQNLGHDTMYWYKQDSKKFLKIMFSYNNKELIINETVPNRFSPKSPDKAHLNLHINSLELGDSAVYFCASSQTDIPNQPQHFGDGTRLSIL.

V and J are TRBV10-3 and TRBJ1-5, with D unresolved. With 6 bases removed from V and 0 bases from J, the gap between germline ends came to 12 bases. Germline-derived CDR1 and CDR2 are ENHRY and SYGVKD. The CDR3 covers 15 residues. In nucleotides, the CDR3 is TGTGCCATCAGCGAGGAAGGAATTAGCAATCAGCCCCAGCATTTT. This translates into CAISEEGISNQPQHF.

The V gene is TRBV7-2, the J gene TRBJ2-1, with D hard to call. CDR3 length: 12 residues. Trimming took 5 bases from V and 9 from J, leaving 11 bases between them. The V gene's germline CDR1 is SGHTA and CDR2 FQGNSA. The CDR3 DNA is TGTGCCAGCAGCATCCTTTCACTTGAGCAGTTCTTC. Its translation is CASSILSLEQFF.

This clonotype was observed many times. The rearrangement uses TRBV2 and TRBJ1-5; 7 bases map to TRBD1. Germline CDR1 and CDR2: SNHLY and FYNNEI. Unmatched junction bases numbered 7, after V lost 4 bases and J lost 4 bases. The CDR3 loop spans 15 amino acids. For the CDR3, the DNA is TGTGCCAGCAGTGGGACGAGACAGGGTAATCAGCCCCAGCATTTT. Encoded protein: CASSGTRQGNQPQHF.

This clonotype was observed at least ten times. This chain connects TRBV7-8 to TRBJ2-2; D remains unclear. Germline V gene data show CDR1 as SGHVS and CDR2 as FQNEAQ. CDR3 length equals 15 residues. V lost 7 bases to trimming and J lost 0 bases, with 12 bases between them. CDR3 protein: CASIPGRTNTGELFF. In DNA, the CDR3 is TGTGCCAGCATTCCCGGACGAACGAACACCGGGGAGCTGTTTTTT.

This chain joins TRBV29-1 and TRBJ2-7; 12 nucleotides align to TRBD2. The V segment lost 6 bases and the J segment 0 bases; nucleotides outside the gene matches: 3. Germline V lookup: CDR1 SQVTM, CDR2 ANQGSEA. This CDR3 is 14 amino acids long. CDR3 in DNA: TGCAGCGTCCTGACTAGCGGGAGCTCCTACGAGCAGTACTTC. As protein: CSVLTSGSSYEQYF.

This clonotype was picked up many times. The chain recombines TRBV12-3 or TRBV12-4 with TRBJ1-3; D perhaps matches TRBD1 (6 bases). The V and J ends lost 6 bases and 3 bases respectively, with 9 bases between them. This CDR3 comprises 13 residues. The CDR3 nucleotides are TGTGCCAGCAGCCACAGGGTTGGAAACACCATATATTTT. Amino acids: CASSHRVGNTIYF.

This rearrangement joins TRBV19 to TRBJ1-5, with D unclear. Trimming took off 7 bases at V and 7 bases at J, with 14 bases between the two ends. Germline V gene sequence: CDR1 LNHDA, CDR2 SQIVND (reference sequence). This CDR3 has 13 amino acids. CDR3 sequence reads: CASIGGLSQPQHF. In DNA, the CDR3 is TGTGCCAGTATCGGAGGACTGAGCCAGCCCCAGCATTTT.